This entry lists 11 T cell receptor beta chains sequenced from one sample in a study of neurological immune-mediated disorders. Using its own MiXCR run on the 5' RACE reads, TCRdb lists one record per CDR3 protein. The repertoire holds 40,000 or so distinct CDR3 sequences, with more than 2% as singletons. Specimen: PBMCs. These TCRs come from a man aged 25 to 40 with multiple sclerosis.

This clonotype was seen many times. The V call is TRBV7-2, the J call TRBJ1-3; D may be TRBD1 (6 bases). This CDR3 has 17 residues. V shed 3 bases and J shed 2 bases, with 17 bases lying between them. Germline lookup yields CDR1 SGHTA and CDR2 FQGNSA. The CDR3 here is CASSFRQGRGPGNTIYF. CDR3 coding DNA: TGTGCCAGCAGCTTCCGGCAGGGGCGCGGTCCTGGAAACACCATATATTTT.

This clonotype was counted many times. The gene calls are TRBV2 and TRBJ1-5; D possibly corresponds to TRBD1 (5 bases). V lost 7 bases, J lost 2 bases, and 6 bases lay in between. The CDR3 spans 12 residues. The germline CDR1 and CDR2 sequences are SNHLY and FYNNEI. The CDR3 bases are TGTGCCAGCATGGGGGGCAATCAGCCCCAGCATTTT. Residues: CASMGGNQPQHF.

This CDR3 reads CASSLDAIIKNSPLHF. The CDR3 DNA follows: TGTGCCAGCAGCTTAGATGCAATTATAAAAAATTCACCCCTCCACTTT. The chain combines TRBV11-3 with TRBJ1-6, with D unclear. Germline V gene sequence: CDR1 SGHNT, CDR2 YENEEA. The CDR3 covers 16 residues. The V end was cut by 0 bases, the J end by 7 bases, with 13 bases between. Full variable domain (rest looked up from reference TRBV11-3 and TRBJ1-6): EAGVVQSPRYKIIEKKQPVAFWCNPISGHNTLYWYLQNLGQGPELLIRYENEEAVDDSQLPKDRFSAERLKGVDSTLKIQPAELGDSAVYLCASSLDAIIKNSPLHFGNGTRLTVT.

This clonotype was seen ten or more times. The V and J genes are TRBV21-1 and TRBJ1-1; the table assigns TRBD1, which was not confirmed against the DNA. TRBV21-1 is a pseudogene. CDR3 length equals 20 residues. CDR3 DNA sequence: TGTGCCAGCAGCAAACGGTCTTGGGACAGGGTGTGGGGAATGAACACTGAAGCTTTCTTT. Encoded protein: CASSKRSWDRVWGMNTEAFF.

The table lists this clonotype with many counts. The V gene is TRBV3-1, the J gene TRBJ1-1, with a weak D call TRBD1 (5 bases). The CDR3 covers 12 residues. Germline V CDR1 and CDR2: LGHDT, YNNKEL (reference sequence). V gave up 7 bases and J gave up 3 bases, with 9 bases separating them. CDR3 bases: TGTGCCAGCAAGGGGTTTGACACTGAAGCTTTCTTT. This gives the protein CASKGFDTEAFF.

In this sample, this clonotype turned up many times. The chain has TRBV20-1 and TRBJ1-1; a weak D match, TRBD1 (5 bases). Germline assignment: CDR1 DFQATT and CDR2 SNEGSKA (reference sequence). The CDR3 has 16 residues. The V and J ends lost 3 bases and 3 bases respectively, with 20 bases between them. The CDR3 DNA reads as TGCAGTGCTAGTTATTACGCGACAGAGCTCTACACTGAAGCTTTCTTT. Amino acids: CSASYYATELYTEAFF.

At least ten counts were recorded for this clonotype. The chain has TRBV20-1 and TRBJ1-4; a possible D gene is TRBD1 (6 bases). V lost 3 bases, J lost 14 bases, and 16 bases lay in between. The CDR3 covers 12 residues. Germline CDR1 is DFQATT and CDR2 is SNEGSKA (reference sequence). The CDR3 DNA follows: TGCAGTGCTAGGGGAGGGGGAGGATTTCTGTTTTTT. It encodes CSARGGGGFLFF.

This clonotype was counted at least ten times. This CDR3 reads CASSAHRGKSTEAFF. The DNA of the CDR3 is TGTGCCAGCAGTGCCCACAGGGGGAAGAGCACTGAAGCTTTCTTT. This sequence joins TRBV6-5 and TRBJ1-1, with 8 bases aligning to TRBD1. CDR1 MNHEY and CDR2 SVGAGI come from the germline V gene. V lost 5 bases, J lost 4 bases, and 9 bases stayed unmatched. The CDR3 is made up of 15 amino acids.

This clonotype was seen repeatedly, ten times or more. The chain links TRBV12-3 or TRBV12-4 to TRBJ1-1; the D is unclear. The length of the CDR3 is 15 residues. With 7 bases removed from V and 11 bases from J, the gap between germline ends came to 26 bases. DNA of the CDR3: TGTGCCAGCATCTCCGGAGGGCGGCTGGGTTCTAAGGCTTTCTTT. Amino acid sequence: CASISGGRLGSKAFF.

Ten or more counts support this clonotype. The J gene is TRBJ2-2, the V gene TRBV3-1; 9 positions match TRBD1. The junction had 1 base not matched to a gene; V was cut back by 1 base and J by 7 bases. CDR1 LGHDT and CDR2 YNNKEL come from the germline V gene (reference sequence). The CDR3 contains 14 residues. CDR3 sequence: CASSQGQGVGELFF. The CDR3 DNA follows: TGTGCCAGCAGCCAAGGACAGGGGGTCGGGGAGCTGTTTTTT.

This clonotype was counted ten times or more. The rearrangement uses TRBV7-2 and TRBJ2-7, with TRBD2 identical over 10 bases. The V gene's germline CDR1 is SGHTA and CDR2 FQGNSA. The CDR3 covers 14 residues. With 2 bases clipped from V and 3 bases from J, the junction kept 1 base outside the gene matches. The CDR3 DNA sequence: TGTGCCAGCAGCTTATTAGCGGGAGGCTACGAGCAGTACTTC. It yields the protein CASSLLAGGYEQYF. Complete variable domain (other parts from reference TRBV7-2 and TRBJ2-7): GAGVSQSPSNKVTEKGKDVELRCDPISGHTALYWYRQSLGQGLEFLIYFQGNSAPDKSGLPSDRFSAERTGGSVSTLTIQRTQQEDSAVYLCASSLLAGGYEQYFGPGTRLTVT.